One and the same sample provided the 14 T cell receptor beta chains below, sequenced in a study of blood T cell repertoires in COVID-19. Only in-frame clones appear in the TCRdb table, and some are missing; sequencing was by immunoSEQ multiplex PCR. The profile shows 130,000 to 150,000 clones, roughly four fifths of them singletons. Sequences were obtained from PBMCs or T cells enriched from blood (not recorded which). These receptors were taken from a man aged 45 to 65 who had recovered from COVID-19.

For the CDR3, the DNA is TGTGCCACCTTGGGCCCGGGGATGGGGTATGGCTACACCTTC. Residues: CATLGPGMGYGYTF. This chain joins TRBV19 and TRBJ1-2; D is uncertain. CDR3 length: 14 amino acids. Deletions cut 10 bases from V and 5 bases from J, with 20 bases between. Germline V gene lookup returns CDR1 LNHDA and CDR2 SQIVND (reference sequence).

The rearrangement uses TRBV5-1 and TRBJ1-5, with 9 bases lining up with TRBD1. The CDR3 runs 15 residues. J was trimmed by 6 bases and V by 0 bases; bases with no gene match: 4. Germline values: CDR1 SGHRS, CDR2 YFSETQ. The CDR3, as DNA: TGCGCCAGCAGCTTGGAGGGACAGGGACGTCAGCCCCAGCATTTT. This encodes CASSLEGQGRQPQHF. Drawing the rest from reference TRBV5-1 and TRBJ1-5, the complete variable domain is KAGVTQTPRYLIKTRGQQVTLSCSPISGHRSVSWYQQTPGQGLQFLFEYFSETQRNKGNFPGRFSGRQFSNSRSEMNVSTLELGDSALYLCASSLEGQGRQPQHFGDGTRLSIL.

In its sample, this clone was seen many times. The chain combines TRBV4-3 with TRBJ1-2; D is undetermined. Germline CDR1 and CDR2: LGHNA and YSLEER. The CDR3 spans 13 residues. With 1 base removed from V and 7 bases from J, the gap between germline ends came to 10 bases. The CDR3 loop reads CASSQAGVSGYTF. Here the CDR3 DNA reads TGCGCCAGCAGCCAAGCTGGAGTGAGTGGCTACACCTTC.

The chain recombines TRBV6-2 or TRBV6-3 with TRBJ2-3; 11 positions match TRBD1. With 4 bases clipped from V and 2 bases from J, the junction kept 2 bases outside the gene matches. The germline gives CDR1 MNHEY, CDR2 SVGEGT. The CDR3 is 15 amino acids. CDR3 region: CASSSDRGHTDTQYF. The CDR3 nucleotides read TGTGCCAGCAGTTCGGACAGGGGGCACACAGATACGCAGTATTTT.

The DNA for the CDR3 is TGTGCCAGCAGCACCGGAGGACAGGGTGGCTACAATGAGCAGTTCTTC. The encoded protein is CASSTGGQGGYNEQFF. The chain combines TRBV5-4 with TRBJ2-1, with 8 bases identical to TRBD1. V lost 4 bases and J lost 3; bases outside the gene matches: 9. CDR3 length equals 16 residues. Germline V gene lookup returns CDR1 SGHNT and CDR2 YYREEE (reference sequence).

The chain joins TRBV7-2 to TRBJ2-1; D unresolved. The germline V and J ends were trimmed by 1 base and 9 bases, with 10 bases remaining between them. The CDR3 has 13 residues. CDR1 is SGHTA and CDR2 is FQGNSA in the germline V gene. The CDR3 reads CASSLGGLAEQFF. The CDR3 DNA reads TGTGCCAGCAGCTTAGGAGGTCTCGCTGAGCAGTTCTTC.

This chain links TRBV13 with TRBJ2-1, with 11 bases aligning to TRBD2. After removal of 6 bases from V and 4 bases from J, the junction contained 2 bases not matched to a gene. This CDR3 is built from 14 residues. Germline loops: CDR1 PRHDT, CDR2 FYEKMQ (reference sequence). The CDR3 nucleotides read TGTGCCAGCAGAACTAGCGGGGGTTACAATGAGCAGTTCTTC. Translating gives CASRTSGGYNEQFF.

With respect to this clone: Germline and junction disagree at one end, which may indicate a read error. This chain joins TRBV5-4 and TRBJ2-5; 11 bases match TRBD2. This CDR3 region has 16 residues. Germline V gene data show CDR1 as SGHNT and CDR2 as YYREEE (reference sequence). The CDR3 DNA sequence: TGTGCCAGCAGCGGGCAACTAGCGGGGGAACAAGGGACCCAGTACTTC. The encoded protein is CASSGQLAGEQGTQYF.

This chain uses TRBV7-3 with TRBJ2-3, with TRBD1 matching 7 bases. The germline CDR1 and CDR2 sequences are SGHTA and FQGTGA. V shed 2 bases, J shed 1 base, and the junction held 0 bases outside the gene matches. The length of the CDR3 is 14 residues. The CDR3 DNA reads TGTGCCAGCAGCTTAGACAGGGGCACAGATACGCAGTATTTT. Its protein is CASSLDRGTDTQYF.

V and J are TRBV7-6 and TRBJ2-1, with 10 nucleotides matching TRBD2. CDR3 size: 16 residues. V shed 5 bases, J shed 5 bases, and the junction held 9 bases outside the gene matches. Germline V gene data show CDR1 as SGHVS and CDR2 as FNYEAQ. Written as DNA, the CDR3 is TGTGCCAGCAGCCGTGGGACTAGCGAGTTCAACAATGAGCAGTTCTTC. Translated: CASSRGTSEFNNEQFF.

The chain combines TRBV21-1 with TRBJ1-6. TRBV21-1 is deemed a pseudogene. The CDR3 extends over 15 amino acids. The CDR3 bases are TGTGCCAGCAGCAAGGGTACCCAGAGGAATTCACCCCTCCACTTT. Amino acid sequence: CASSKGTQRNSPLHF.

V is TRBV23-1 and J is TRBJ1-4, with 9 bases fitting TRBD1. TRBV23-1 is sorted into the ORF group, with uncertain function. This CDR3 has 16 residues. The V and J ends lost 0 bases and 5 bases, in that order; junction bases with no gene match: 4. CDR3 region: CASSQSRDRENEKLFF. The CDR3 DNA follows: TGCGCCAGCAGTCAATCGCGGGACAGGGAGAATGAAAAACTGTTTTTT.

The chain employs TRBV30 and TRBJ1-2; 8 nucleotides agree with TRBD1. The CDR3 runs to 12 residues. The trim removed 3 bases at V and 5 bases at J, leaving 2 bases unmatched. Germline V gene sequence: CDR1 GTSNPN, CDR2 SVGIG (reference sequence). CDR3 sequence (DNA): TGTGCCTGGAGCGGGACAGGATATGGCTACACCTTC. Translation gives CAWSGTGYGYTF.

The V and J genes are TRBV28 and TRBJ1-2; weak D call: TRBD1 (5 bases). V dropped 5 bases and J dropped 4 bases, with 14 bases sitting between them. This CDR3 has 14 amino acids. Germline V gene data show CDR1 as MDHEN and CDR2 as SYDVKM. The CDR3 sequence is CASSTPFGGYGYTF. The DNA of the CDR3 is TGTGCCAGCAGTACCCCCTTCGGGGGCTATGGCTACACCTTC.